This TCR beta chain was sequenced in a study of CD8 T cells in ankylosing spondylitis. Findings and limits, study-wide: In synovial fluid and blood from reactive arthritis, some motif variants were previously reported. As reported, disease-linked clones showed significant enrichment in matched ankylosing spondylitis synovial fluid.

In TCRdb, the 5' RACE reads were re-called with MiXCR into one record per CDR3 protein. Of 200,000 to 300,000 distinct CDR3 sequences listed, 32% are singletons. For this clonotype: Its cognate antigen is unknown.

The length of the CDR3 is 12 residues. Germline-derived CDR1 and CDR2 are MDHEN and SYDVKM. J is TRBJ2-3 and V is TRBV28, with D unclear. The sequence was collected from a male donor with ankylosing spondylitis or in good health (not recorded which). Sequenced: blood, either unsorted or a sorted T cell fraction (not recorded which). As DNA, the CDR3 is TGTGCAAGTGGACGGGCCACAGATACGCAGTATTTT. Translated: CASGRATDTQYF.